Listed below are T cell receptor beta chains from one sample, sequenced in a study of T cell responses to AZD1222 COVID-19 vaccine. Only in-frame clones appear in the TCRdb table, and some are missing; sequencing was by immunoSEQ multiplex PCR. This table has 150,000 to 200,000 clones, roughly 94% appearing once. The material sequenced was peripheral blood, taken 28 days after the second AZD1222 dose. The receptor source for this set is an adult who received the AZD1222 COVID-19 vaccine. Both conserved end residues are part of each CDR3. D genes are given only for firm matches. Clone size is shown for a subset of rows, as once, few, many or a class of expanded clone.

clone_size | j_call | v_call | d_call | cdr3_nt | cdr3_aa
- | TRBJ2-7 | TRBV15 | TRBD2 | TGTGCCACCTCTAGCGGCAGATTATACGAGCAGTACTTC | CATSSGRLYEQYF
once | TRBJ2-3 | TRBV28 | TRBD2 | TGTGCCAGCAGTTTCCCGGGACTAGCGGGGAGGGATACGCAGTATTTT | CASSFPGLAGRDTQYF
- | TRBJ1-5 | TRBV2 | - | TGTGCCAGCAGCCTCCGAAATCAGCCCCAGCATTTT | CASSLRNQPQHF
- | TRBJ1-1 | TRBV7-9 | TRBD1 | TGTGCCAGCAGCCAAACAGGGGGCGAGACTGAAGCTTTCTTT | CASSQTGGETEAFF
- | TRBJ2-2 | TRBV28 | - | TGTGCCAGCAGTTTTCGGAGGGGGGCCCGGGGTACCGGGGAGCTGTTTTTT | CASSFRRGARGTGELFF
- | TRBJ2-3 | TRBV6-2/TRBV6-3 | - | TGTGCCAGCAGTTACCTCCGGAGCCTTCTTTCCGGCACAGATACGCAGTATTTT | CASSYLRSLLSGTDTQYF
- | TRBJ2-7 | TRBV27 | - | TGTGCCAGCAGTTCGGACCTCTACGAGCAGTACTTC | CASSSDLYEQYF
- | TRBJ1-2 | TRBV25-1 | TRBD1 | TGTGCCAGCAGCGCAACAATCGGACAGGGGGCGATGGATGGCTACACCTTC | CASSATIGQGAMDGYTF
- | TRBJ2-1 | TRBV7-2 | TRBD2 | TGTGCCAGCAGCTTATCCCGGGAGGGGTACAATGAGCAGTTCTTC | CASSLSREGYNEQFF
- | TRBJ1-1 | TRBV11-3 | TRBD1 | TGTGCCAGCAGCTTGGCAGGGGGCACTGAAGCTTTCTTT | CASSLAGGTEAFF
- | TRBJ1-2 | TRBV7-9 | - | TGTGCCAGCAGCCTTTTGGACAGCGCTAACTATGGCTACACCTTC | CASSLLDSANYGYTF
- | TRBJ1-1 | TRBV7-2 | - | TGTGCCAGCAGTCCGACGGGGGGCGGCTCTGAAGCTTTCTTT | CASSPTGGGSEAFF
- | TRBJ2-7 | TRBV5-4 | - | TGTGCCAGCAGCTTGTCGGTGGGATCCTCCTACGAGCAGTACTTC | CASSLSVGSSYEQYF
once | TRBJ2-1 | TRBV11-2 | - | TGTGCCAGCAGTCGCCTATATGAGCAGTTCTTC | CASSRLYEQFF
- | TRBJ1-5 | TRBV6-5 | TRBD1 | TGTGCCAGCAGTTCAGCCGGGACAGGGTACAATCAGCCCCAGCATTTT | CASSSAGTGYNQPQHF